Each of the 24 T cell receptor beta chains below was sequenced from the same sample in a study of shared clonotypes between healthy human individuals. Some clones are missing from TCRdb's copy, which holds only in-frame ones; the method was immunoSEQ multiplex PCR. The sample records roughly 2 million clones, roughly 95% being singletons. Source material: naive CD4+ T cells sorted from blood. Noted subset: CD45RA+ positively selected. Receptors originate from a young man in good health.

The chain joins TRBV7-2 to TRBJ1-1; D call uncertain. The CDR3 is 13 residues long. In germline, CDR1 is SGHTA, CDR2 FQGNSA. The V gene lost 4 bases and the J gene lost 0 bases, with 6 bases spanning the gap. CDR3 sequence: CASSWSLNTEAFF. CDR3 nucleotide sequence: TGTGCCAGCAGCTGGTCATTGAACACTGAAGCTTTCTTT.

This clone was found once. The chain uses TRBV11-2 and TRBJ2-2; 9 bases are shared with TRBD2. V was pared by 0 bases and J by 6 bases, with 2 bases of the junction left unmatched. The germline gives CDR1 SGHAT, CDR2 FQNNGV. CDR3 length: 15 amino acids. CDR3 protein: CASSLEGLASGELFF. CDR3 nucleotide sequence: TGTGCCAGCAGCTTAGAGGGACTAGCTTCCGGGGAGCTGTTTTTT. Supplemented by reference TRBV11-2 and TRBJ2-2, the full variable domain reads EAGVAQSPRYKIIEKRQSVAFWCNPISGHATLYWYQQILGQGPKLLIQFQNNGVVDDSQLPKDRFSAERLKGVDSTLKIQPAKLEDSAVYLCASSLEGLASGELFFGEGSRLTVL.

The rearrangement uses TRBV11-2 and TRBJ2-7; 9 nucleotides match TRBD1. There are 16 residues in the CDR3. The germline V gene encodes CDR1 SGHAT and CDR2 FQNNGV. After removal of 5 bases from V and 2 bases from J, the junction contained 10 bases not matched to a gene. CDR3 amino acids: CASSLPRGTGTYEQYF. The CDR3 DNA reads as TGTGCCAGCAGCCTACCTAGGGGGACAGGGACCTACGAGCAGTACTTC.

The V gene is TRBV9, the J gene TRBJ2-7; D is uncertain. The CDR3 contains 13 residues. V shed 0 bases and J shed 5 bases, with 9 bases lying between them. Germline-derived CDR1 and CDR2 are SGDLS and YYNGEE. CDR3 bases: TGTGCCAGCAGCGTAGGGGAAATCCACGAGCAGTACTTC. Encoded protein: CASSVGEIHEQYF.

Remarks on this clone: Other DNA sequences in the same sample also yield this CDR3. Here the CDR3 DNA reads TGCGCCAGCAGCTTGGCAGGGTTTCTCTCTGGAAACACCATATATTTT. It yields the protein CASSLAGFLSGNTIYF. V gene TRBV5-1 combines with J gene TRBJ1-3, with D perhaps TRBD1 (5 bases). CDR1 and CDR2 from the germline V gene are SGHRS and YFSETQ. V lost 0 bases to trimming and J lost 0 bases, with 10 bases between them. This CDR3 has 16 residues.

The rearrangement joins TRBV4-3 to TRBJ1-1; TRBD1 matches at 8 bases. The CDR3 extends over 18 amino acids. V trimming: 0 bases; J trimming: 2 bases; junction bases outside the gene matches: 11. Germline V lookup: CDR1 LGHNA, CDR2 YSLEER. CDR3 amino acids: CASSQDSMSTGENTEAFF. The CDR3 DNA reads as TGCGCCAGCAGCCAAGATAGTATGTCGACAGGGGAAAACACTGAAGCTTTCTTT.

The V and J genes are TRBV18 and TRBJ1-5; 9 nucleotides agree with TRBD1. Germline CDR1 is KGHSH and CDR2 is LQKENI. There are 15 residues in the CDR3. V was clipped by 3 bases and J by 6 bases; unmatched bases: 6. This chain's CDR3 is CASSPVTGGPQPQHF. The CDR3 DNA is TGTGCCAGCTCACCGGTCACAGGGGGCCCTCAGCCCCAGCATTTT.

The V and J genes are TRBV29-1 and TRBJ2-1; TRBD2 matches 10 bases. V lost 6 bases and J lost 6; bases outside the gene matches: 11. Germline V gives CDR1 SQVTM, CDR2 ANQGSEA. The CDR3 spans 15 residues. The CDR3 sequence is CSVPLDSGGVNEQFF. In nucleotides, the CDR3 is TGCAGCGTCCCACTCGACAGCGGGGGGGTCAATGAGCAGTTCTTC.

The chain recombines TRBV28 with TRBJ2-7; TRBD1 agrees at 8 bases. The junction had 7 bases not matched to a gene; V was cut back by 5 bases and J by 4 bases. This CDR3 is 14 amino acids long. The germline V gene encodes CDR1 MDHEN and CDR2 SYDVKM. The chain's CDR3 is CASSRGRGRYEQYF. The CDR3 DNA reads as TGTGCCAGCAGTCGAGGCAGGGGGCGATACGAGCAGTACTTC.

The chain joins TRBV27 to TRBJ1-5, with D possibly matching TRBD1 (5 bases). Germline lookup yields CDR1 MNHEY and CDR2 SMNVEV (reference sequence). The ends were cut back, 6 bases at V and 0 bases at J, with 12 bases in the middle. The CDR3 contains 15 residues. The CDR3 bases are TGTGCCAGCAGGCGGGGGTCGAATAGCAATCAGCCCCAGCATTTT. Translating it yields CASRRGSNSNQPQHF.

A note on this clone: Distinct nucleotide sequences in the sample also encode this CDR3. The chain recombines TRBV5-1 with TRBJ2-7; D tentatively reads TRBD1 or TRBD2 (5 bases each). CDR1 is SGHRS, CDR2 YFSETQ, per germline. The V end was cut by 0 bases, the J end by 4 bases, with 17 bases between. The CDR3 has 16 amino acids. The CDR3 DNA is TGCGCCAGCAGCTTGGCCGGGGCAGGTCCCTCTTACGAGCAGTACTTC. Its protein is CASSLAGAGPSYEQYF.

This clone has a single count. The chain carries TRBV6-5 and TRBJ1-2; 7 positions match TRBD1. V lost 6 bases, J lost 2 bases, and 9 bases stayed unmatched. CDR1 and CDR2 (germline): MNHEY, SVGAGI. This CDR3 contains 15 residues. The CDR3 bases are TGTGCCAGCAGCCGGACAGGAACGACCAACTATGGCTACACCTTC. It is translated as CASSRTGTTNYGYTF.

The chain joins TRBV6-1 to TRBJ1-4; D is perhaps TRBD1 (6 bases). Trimming removed 5 bases at V and 1 base at J, with 8 bases between. Looked up from germline, CDR1 is MNHNS and CDR2 is SASEGT. This CDR3 is 14 amino acids long. CDR3: CASSTGKTNEKLFF. In DNA form, the CDR3 reads TGTGCCAGCAGTACAGGGAAAACTAATGAAAAACTGTTTTTT.

Turning to this clone: The identical CDR3 is also encoded by other nucleotide sequences in the sample. The chain combines TRBV7-2 with TRBJ1-2, with D hard to call. The CDR3 sequence is 14 residues long. The V end was cut by 1 base, the J end by 2 bases, with 8 bases between. Germline V gives CDR1 SGHTA, CDR2 FQGNSA. CDR3 region: CASSLGAGNYGYTF. DNA for the CDR3: TGTGCCAGCAGCTTAGGGGCAGGCAACTATGGCTACACCTTC. Full variable domain (outside the CDR3, taken from reference TRBV7-2 and TRBJ1-2): GAGVSQSPSNKVTEKGKDVELRCDPISGHTALYWYRQSLGQGLEFLIYFQGNSAPDKSGLPSDRFSAERTGGSVSTLTIQRTQQEDSAVYLCASSLGAGNYGYTFGSGTRLTVV.

The chain joins TRBV6-1 to TRBJ2-3, with 8 bases lining up with TRBD2. Per the germline V gene, CDR1 is MNHNS and CDR2 is SASEGT. CDR3 length equals 13 residues. The V segment lost 8 bases and the J segment 5 bases; nucleotides outside the gene matches: 6. The CDR3 bases are TGTGCCAGCCTCGGGGGGGGAGAAGATACGCAGTATTTT. Protein product: CASLGGGEDTQYF.

The rearrangement uses TRBV7-9 and TRBJ2-5, with TRBD2 as a possible D gene (5 bases). Germline V gene data show CDR1 as SEHNR and CDR2 as FQNEAQ (reference sequence). This CDR3 comprises 14 residues. The ends were cut back, 3 bases at V and 0 bases at J, with 8 bases in the middle. CDR3 amino acids: CASSFGGYQETQYF. CDR3 sequence (DNA): TGTGCCAGCAGCTTCGGCGGGTACCAAGAGACCCAGTACTTC.

This chain joins TRBV4-1 and TRBJ1-6; TRBD1 might be the D (6 bases). Germline V lookup: CDR1 MGHRA, CDR2 YSYEKL. The CDR3 is 20 residues long. V lost 2 bases and J 0 bases, leaving 20 bases between the germline ends. The DNA for the CDR3 is TGCGCCAGCAGCCAAAAGGGGGGCGTTATTGACAGCTCCTATAATTCACCCCTCCACTTT. Protein sequence: CASSQKGGVIDSSYNSPLHF.

A remark on this clone: This sample includes further DNA sequences coding for the same CDR3. The rearrangement links TRBV30 to TRBJ1-1; unclear D gene. The CDR3 runs 13 residues. Germline CDR1 reads GTSNPN; CDR2 reads SVGIG (reference sequence). V gave up 0 bases and J gave up 1 base, with 6 bases separating them. The CDR3 DNA is TGTGCCTGGAGTGTGCCGGGGAACACTGAAGCTTTCTTT. This codes for CAWSVPGNTEAFF.

Concerning this clone itself: Other DNA sequences within the sample encode an identical CDR3. The V call is TRBV6-6, the J call TRBJ1-6; D possibly corresponds to TRBD1 (5 bases). Germline V gene sequence: CDR1 MNHNY, CDR2 SVGAGI (reference sequence). This CDR3 comprises 15 residues. The V and J ends lost 6 bases and 5 bases respectively, with 14 bases between them. CDR3 residues: CASSYLGTDNSPLHF. DNA of the CDR3: TGTGCCAGCAGCTATTTAGGGACCGATAATTCACCCCTCCACTTT.

About this clone: Other DNA sequences within the sample encode an identical CDR3. The genes are TRBV18 and TRBJ2-4, with D possibly matching TRBD2 (5 bases). The CDR3 spans 15 residues. Looked up from germline, CDR1 is KGHSH and CDR2 is LQKENI. The V end was cut by 6 bases, the J end by 0 bases, with 12 bases between. CDR3 sequence: CASSPPGLAKNIQYF. The CDR3 bases are TGTGCCAGCTCCCCCCCGGGGTTAGCCAAAAACATTCAGTACTTC. The whole variable domain, filled in from reference TRBV18 and TRBJ2-4, reads NAGVMQNPRHLVRRRGQEARLRCSPMKGHSHVYWYRQLPEEGLKFMVYLQKENIIDESGMPKERFSAEFPKEGPSILRIQQVVRGDSAAYFCASSPPGLAKNIQYFGAGTRLSVL.

The CDR3 is CASSAAYHRGELFF. Written as DNA, the CDR3 is TGTGCCAGCAGCGCCGCATATCACAGGGGGGAGCTGTTTTTT. The chain combines TRBV9 with TRBJ2-2, with a weak D call TRBD1 (5 bases). The germline V and J ends were trimmed by 3 bases and 8 bases, with 14 bases remaining between them. Germline CDR1 and CDR2: SGDLS and YYNGEE. This CDR3 contains 14 residues.

This clone came up a few times. The rearrangement uses TRBV4-1 and TRBJ2-2; the D gene could be TRBD1 or TRBD2 (6 bases each). The CDR3 totals 16 residues. Germline V gives CDR1 MGHRA, CDR2 YSYEKL. V lost 5 bases and J 5 bases, leaving 18 bases between the germline ends. The chain's CDR3 is CASSAIPGGLTGELFF. The CDR3 DNA reads as TGCGCCAGCAGCGCTATTCCTGGGGGGCTAACCGGGGAGCTGTTTTTT.

As to this clone: Different DNA sequences within this sample yield the same CDR3. The V and J genes are TRBV7-2 and TRBJ1-1; TRBD1 is a possible D gene (6 bases). There are 14 residues in the CDR3. The V and J ends lost 5 bases and 1 base respectively, with 11 bases between them. Germline CDR1 and CDR2: SGHTA and FQGNSA. The CDR3 coding sequence is TGTGCCAGCAGCCCGCGGACAGCGAACACTGAAGCTTTCTTT. Amino acids: CASSPRTANTEAFF.

Points on this clone: This sample includes further DNA sequences coding for the same CDR3. The chain links TRBV7-9 to TRBJ2-3; D is uncertain. Germline V gives CDR1 SEHNR, CDR2 FQNEAQ (reference sequence). V was cut by 3 bases and J by 0 bases, with 4 bases left in between. The length of the CDR3 is 13 residues. The CDR3 spells CASSFLSTDTQYF. CDR3 DNA sequence: TGTGCCAGCAGCTTCCTTAGCACAGATACGCAGTATTTT.